Listed here are 16 T cell receptor beta chains from one sample, sequenced in a study of T cell clonality in common variable immunodeficiency. Sequencing used immunoSEQ multiplex PCR; TCRdb keeps in-frame clones, though not all of them. This sample has roughly 38,000 clones and no singletons, with around 3% in the ten largest. The specimen was peripheral blood mononuclear cells. The origin of the receptors is a person between 18 and 75 years old in good health.

This clone showed up many times. The observed sequence ends 3 residues before the CDR3 terminus, with the missing tail filled in from the germline J gene. This chain uses TRBV5-1 with TRBJ1-4; a weak D match, TRBD1 (5 bases). V was shortened by 0 bases and J by 7 bases, with 13 bases between the two germline ends. This CDR3 region has 15 residues. CDR1 is SGHRS, CDR2 YFSETQ, per germline. The CDR3 sequence is CASSLGLGVVEKLFF. Partial CDR3 DNA: TGCGCCAGCAGCTTGGGTCTAGGGGTCGTTGAAAAA.

This clone has more than one count but fewer than ten. The read comes to an end 3 residues before the CDR3 does, leaving the germline J gene to fill in the end. V and J are TRBV2 and TRBJ1-5, with D perhaps matching TRBD1 (6 bases). The CDR3 loop spans 14 amino acids. Trimming removed 3 bases at V and 7 bases at J, with 13 bases between. Per the germline V gene, CDR1 is SNHLY and CDR2 is FYNNEI. The CDR3 region is CASSEAGDKQPQHF. The CDR3 DNA, read in part, is TGTGCCAGCAGTGAGGCAGGGGACAAACAGCCC.

This clone has a handful of counts. The CDR3 is cut off 3 residues early in the read; its end comes from the germline J gene. This sequence joins TRBV13 and TRBJ1-6; the D gene is possibly TRBD1 (6 bases). Trimming took off 5 bases at V and 2 bases at J, with 10 bases between the two ends. CDR1 and CDR2 from the germline V gene are PRHDT and FYEKMQ (reference sequence). CDR3 length: 15 amino acids. CDR3 protein: CASSGTRAYNSPLHF. The CDR3 bases that were read are TGTGCCAGCAGCGGGACACGGGCCTATAATTCACCC.

This clone was counted ten times or more. With the read ending 3 residues before the CDR3 end, the germline J gene is used to fill in that end. The chain links TRBV19 to TRBJ2-7; weak D call: TRBD2 (6 bases). Germline CDR1 is LNHDA and CDR2 is SQIVND (reference sequence). V was clipped by 2 bases and J by 4 bases, with 18 bases between them. CDR3 length: 16 amino acids. The sequenced part of the CDR3 DNA is TGTGCCAGTAGTATACGAGAGACTAGTCGAATATACGAG. Its protein is CASSIRETSRIYE. The whole CDR3 region reads CASSIRETSRIYEQYF.

The sample holds many counts of this clone. The CDR3 extends 3 residues past the end of the read, so its final part is completed from the germline J gene. The chain combines TRBV7-9 with TRBJ1-2; D not resolved. V was pared by 6 bases and J by 3 bases, with 8 bases between. CDR3 size: 12 residues. The V gene's germline CDR1 is SEHNR and CDR2 FQNEAQ (reference sequence). The CDR3: CASSFTDYGYTF. The CDR3 bases that were read are TGTGCCAGCAGTTTTACAGACTATGGC.

The sample holds many counts of this clone. CDR3 DNA, as far as it was read: TGTGCCAGCAGCCTACCCTCGGGTGGTTCACCC. Protein sequence: CASSLPSGGSP. The entire CDR3 sequence reads CASSLPSGGSPLHF. V gene TRBV7-9 combines with J gene TRBJ1-6, with no clear D. Read coverage stops 3 residues before the CDR3 terminus; the germline J gene supplies the remainder. There are 14 residues in the CDR3. CDR1 and CDR2 from the germline V gene are SEHNR and FQNEAQ (reference sequence). The ends were cut back, 5 bases at V and 9 bases at J, with 14 bases in the middle.

This clone was seen a handful of times. The observed sequence ends 3 residues before the CDR3 terminus, with the missing tail filled in from the germline J gene. The chain links TRBV7-9 to TRBJ1-4; maybe TRBD1 (6 bases). CDR3 length equals 14 residues. Germline values: CDR1 SEHNR, CDR2 FQNEAQ (reference sequence). The CDR3 here is CASSLPRGPSTLFF. The CDR3 DNA, read in part, is TGTGCCAGCAGCCTGCCCAGGGGACCTTCAACA.

This clone was seen many times. Read coverage stops 3 residues before the CDR3 terminus; the germline J gene supplies the remainder. The chain recombines TRBV29-1 with TRBJ2-3, with a tentative D call TRBD2 (6 bases). CDR1 SQVTM and CDR2 ANQGSEA come from the germline V gene. There are 13 residues in the CDR3. Trimming took off 8 bases at V and 4 bases at J, with 16 bases between the two ends. CDR3 sequence reads: CSSRTRLADTQYF. CDR3 DNA (partial): TGCAGCTCAAGGACTCGACTAGCAGATACG.

At least ten counts were recorded for this clone. The read ends 3 residues early relative to the CDR3; the germline J gene fills the gap. The chain recombines TRBV20-1 with TRBJ2-1; the D is unclear. The V end was cut by 3 bases, the J end by 0 bases, with 15 bases between. The V gene's germline CDR1 is DFQATT and CDR2 SNEGSKA (reference sequence). CDR3 length equals 16 residues. Partial CDR3 DNA: TGCAGTGCTAGCAAGTCGTCGGTTTCCTCCTACAATGAG. Its translation is CSASKSSVSSYNE. In full, the CDR3 reads CSASKSSVSSYNEQFF.

There are many counts of this clone. The read ends 3 residues early relative to the CDR3; the germline J gene fills the gap. The chain uses TRBV7-8 and TRBJ2-7; D remains unclear. CDR3 length: 12 residues. V dropped 0 bases and J dropped 3 bases, with 3 bases sitting between them. Germline V gene sequence: CDR1 SGHVS, CDR2 FQNEAQ. The covered CDR3 bases are TGTGCCAGCAGCTTAGCTAACTACGAG. Amino acids: CASSLANYE. The full CDR3 protein is CASSLANYEQYF. The whole variable domain, filled in from reference TRBV7-8 and TRBJ2-7, reads GAGVSQSPRYKVAKRGQDVALRCDPISGHVSLFWYQQALGQGPEFLTYFQNEAQLDKSGLPSDRFFAERPEGSVSTLKIQRTQQEDSAVYLCASSLANYEQYFGPGTRLTVT.

This clone was detected many times. Sequencing ends 3 residues short of the CDR3 end; the germline J gene provides the rest. This chain joins TRBV19 and TRBJ2-4; 9 nucleotides line up with TRBD2. Trimming removed 5 bases from V and 7 bases from J; junction bases left unmatched: 12. Germline CDR1 is LNHDA and CDR2 is SQIVND (reference sequence). The CDR3 runs to 16 residues. Partial CDR3 DNA: TGTGCCAGTAGTGGTTCTAGCGGGACGAGGGGTAACATT. It translates to CASSGSSGTRGNI. The entire CDR3 sequence reads CASSGSSGTRGNIQYF. The whole variable domain, filled in from reference TRBV19 and TRBJ2-4, reads DGGITQSPKYLFRKEGQNVTLSCEQNLNHDAMYWYRQDPGQGLRLIYYSQIVNDFQKGDIAEGYSVSREKKESFPLTVTSAQKNPTAFYLCASSGSSGTRGNIQYFGAGTRLSVL.

This clone was detected ten times or more. The read stops 3 residues short of the end of the CDR3; the missing end is completed from the germline J gene. V and J are TRBV2 and TRBJ2-1; TRBD2 matches 11 bases. CDR3 length equals 16 residues. V lost 4 bases, J lost 8 bases, and 10 bases stayed unmatched. In germline, CDR1 is SNHLY, CDR2 FYNNEI. CDR3 sequence reads: CASSAVRGTSGHEQFF. The CDR3 bases that were read are TGTGCCAGCAGTGCAGTACGCGGGACTAGCGGTCATGAG.

By frequency in the sample, this clone is medium-sized. The read gets to within 3 residues of the CDR3 end, and the germline J gene fills in the rest. The chain combines TRBV6-4 with TRBJ2-6; D perhaps matches TRBD2 (6 bases). The ends were cut back, 7 bases at V and 3 bases at J, with 16 bases in the middle. CDR3 size: 16 residues. The germline CDR1 and CDR2 sequences are MRHNA and SNTAGT. This CDR3 reads CASTDTAGYGANVLTF. CDR3 DNA (partial): TGTGCCAGCACGGACACGGCGGGGTATGGGGCCAACGTC.

This clone was detected ten times or more. The read ends 3 residues before the CDR3 terminus; that terminus is restored from the germline J gene. V gene TRBV20-1 combines with J gene TRBJ1-2; the D is unclear. This CDR3 is 12 amino acids long. The V end was cut by 0 bases, the J end by 4 bases, with 6 bases between. Per germline, CDR1 DFQATT and CDR2 SNEGSKA (reference sequence). The DNA read from the CDR3 is TGCAGTGCTAGAGAACAGATCTATGGC. It is translated as CSAREQIYG. The complete CDR3 reads CSAREQIYGYTF.

A remark on this clone: From the germline J gene comes the end of the CDR3, since the read stops 3 residues before it. The chain uses TRBV18 and TRBJ2-2; D might be TRBD1 (6 bases). This CDR3 has 16 residues. Germline V gives CDR1 KGHSH, CDR2 LQKENI. V lost 5 bases to trimming and J lost 0 bases, with 13 bases between them. CDR3 DNA, as far as it was read: TGTGCCAGCTCAGAACAGGGACCCGCGAACACCGGGGAG. It codes for CASSEQGPANTGE. The whole CDR3 region reads CASSEQGPANTGELFF.

This clone was observed at least ten times. The CDR3 reads CSARNPDSGWVDTQYF. The part of the CDR3 DNA that was read is TGCAGTGCTAGAAATCCCGACTCCGGTTGGGTAGATACG. This sequence joins TRBV20-1 and TRBJ2-3, with D unresolved. The read comes to an end 3 residues before the CDR3 does, leaving the germline J gene to fill in the end. V gave up 2 bases and J gave up 5 bases, with 20 bases separating them. The CDR3 contains 16 residues. From germline, CDR1 is DFQATT and CDR2 SNEGSKA (reference sequence).